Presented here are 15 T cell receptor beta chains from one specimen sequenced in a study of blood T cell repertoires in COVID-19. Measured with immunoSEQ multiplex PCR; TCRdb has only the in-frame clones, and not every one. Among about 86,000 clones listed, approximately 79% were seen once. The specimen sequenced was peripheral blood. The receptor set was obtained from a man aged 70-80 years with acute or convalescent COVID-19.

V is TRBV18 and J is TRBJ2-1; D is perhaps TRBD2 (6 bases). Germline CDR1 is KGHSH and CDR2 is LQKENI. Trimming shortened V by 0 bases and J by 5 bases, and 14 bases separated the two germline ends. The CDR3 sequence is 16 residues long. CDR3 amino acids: CASSPPNLGRHNEQFF. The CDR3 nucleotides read TGTGCCAGCTCACCACCGAATCTGGGGAGGCACAATGAGCAGTTCTTC. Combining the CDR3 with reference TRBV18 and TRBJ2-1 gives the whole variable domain NAGVMQNPRHLVRRRGQEARLRCSPMKGHSHVYWYRQLPEEGLKFMVYLQKENIIDESGMPKERFSAEFPKEGPSILRIQQVVRGDSAAYFCASSPPNLGRHNEQFFGPGTRLTVL.

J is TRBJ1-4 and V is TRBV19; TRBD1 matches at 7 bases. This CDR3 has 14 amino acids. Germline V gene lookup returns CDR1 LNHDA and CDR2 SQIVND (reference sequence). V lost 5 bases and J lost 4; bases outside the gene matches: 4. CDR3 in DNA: TGTGCCAGTAGTTGGGACAGCTTTAATGAAAAACTGTTTTTT. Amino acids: CASSWDSFNEKLFF. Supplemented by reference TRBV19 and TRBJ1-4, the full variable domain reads DGGITQSPKYLFRKEGQNVTLSCEQNLNHDAMYWYRQDPGQGLRLIYYSQIVNDFQKGDIAEGYSVSREKKESFPLTVTSAQKNPTAFYLCASSWDSFNEKLFFGSGTQLSVL.

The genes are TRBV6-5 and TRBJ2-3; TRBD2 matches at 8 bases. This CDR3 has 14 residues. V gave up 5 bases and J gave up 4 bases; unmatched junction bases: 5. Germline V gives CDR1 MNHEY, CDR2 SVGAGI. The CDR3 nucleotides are TGTGCCAGCAGTCCGGGGGGGCCACCAGATACGCAGTATTTT. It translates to CASSPGGPPDTQYF.

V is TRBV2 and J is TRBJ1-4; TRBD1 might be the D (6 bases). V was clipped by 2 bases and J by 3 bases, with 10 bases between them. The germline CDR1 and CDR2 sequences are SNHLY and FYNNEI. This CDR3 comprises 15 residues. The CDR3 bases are TGTGCCAGCAGTGAAACAGGGCTGGCTAATGAAAAACTGTTTTTT. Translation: CASSETGLANEKLFF.

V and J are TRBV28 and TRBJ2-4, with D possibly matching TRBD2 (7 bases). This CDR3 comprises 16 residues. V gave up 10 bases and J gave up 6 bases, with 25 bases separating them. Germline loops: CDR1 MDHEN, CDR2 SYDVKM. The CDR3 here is CATVTTGGRALNIQYF. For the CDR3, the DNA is TGTGCCACTGTTACTACGGGGGGCAGGGCGTTAAACATTCAGTACTTC.

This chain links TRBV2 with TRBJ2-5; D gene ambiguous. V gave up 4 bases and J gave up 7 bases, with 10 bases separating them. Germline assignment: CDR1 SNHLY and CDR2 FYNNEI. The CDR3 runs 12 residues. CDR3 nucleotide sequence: TGTGCCAGCAGTGGACTGATAAGGACCCAGTACTTC. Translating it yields CASSGLIRTQYF.

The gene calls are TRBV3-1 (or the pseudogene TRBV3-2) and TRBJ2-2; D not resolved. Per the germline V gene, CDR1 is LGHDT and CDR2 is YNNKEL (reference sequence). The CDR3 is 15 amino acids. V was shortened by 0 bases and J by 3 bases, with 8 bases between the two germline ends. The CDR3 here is CASSQDLADTGELFF. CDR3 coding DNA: TGTGCCAGCAGCCAAGATCTGGCGGACACCGGGGAGCTGTTTTTT.

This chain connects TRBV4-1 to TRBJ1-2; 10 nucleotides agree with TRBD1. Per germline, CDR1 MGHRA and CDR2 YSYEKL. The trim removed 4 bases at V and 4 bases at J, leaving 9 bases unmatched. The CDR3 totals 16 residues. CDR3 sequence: CASSLQRTGGIYGYTF. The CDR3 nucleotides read TGCGCCAGCAGCCTACAACGGACAGGGGGGATCTATGGCTACACCTTC.

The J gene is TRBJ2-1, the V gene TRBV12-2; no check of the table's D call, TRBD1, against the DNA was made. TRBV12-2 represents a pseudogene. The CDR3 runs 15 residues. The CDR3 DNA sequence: TGTGCAAGTCGCATAGGGATACAGGGGGCCGATGAGCAGTTCTTC. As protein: CASRIGIQGADEQFF.

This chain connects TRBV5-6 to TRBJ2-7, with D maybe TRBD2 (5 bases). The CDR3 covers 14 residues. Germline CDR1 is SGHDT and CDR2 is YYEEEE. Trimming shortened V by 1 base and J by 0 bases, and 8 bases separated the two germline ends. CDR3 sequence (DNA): TGTGCCAGCAGCTTGAGTGGGAGCTCCTACGAGCAGTACTTC. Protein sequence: CASSLSGSSYEQYF. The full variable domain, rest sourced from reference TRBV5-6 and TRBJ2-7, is DAGVTQSPTHLIKTRGQQVTLRCSPKSGHDTVSWYQQALGQGPQFIFQYYEEEERQRGNFPDRFSGHQFPNYSSELNVNALLLGDSALYLCASSLSGSSYEQYFGPGTRLTVT.

The CDR3 coding sequence is TGTGCCAGCAGCCGCCGAGGATCAGTAGGTGAAAAACTGTTTTTT. It specifies CASSRRGSVGEKLFF. This rearrangement joins TRBV5-5 to TRBJ1-4, with D uncertain. CDR3 length: 15 residues. Germline V gene lookup returns CDR1 SGHKS and CDR2 YYEKEE (reference sequence). V dropped 4 bases and J dropped 7 bases, with 17 bases sitting between them.

CDR3 protein: CAWSSQGHYGYTF. The CDR3 DNA reads as TGTGCCTGGAGTAGTCAGGGGCATTATGGCTACACCTTC. The chain carries TRBV30 and TRBJ1-2; possibly TRBD1 for D (6 bases). The germline V and J ends were trimmed by 2 bases and 5 bases, with 12 bases remaining between them. This CDR3 has 13 residues. Germline V gene sequence: CDR1 GTSNPN, CDR2 SVGIG (reference sequence).

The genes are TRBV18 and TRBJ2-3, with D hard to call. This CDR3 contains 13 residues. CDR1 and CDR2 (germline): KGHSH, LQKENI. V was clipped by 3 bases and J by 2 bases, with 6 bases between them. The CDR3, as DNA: TGTGCCAGCTCACCGGGCAACACAGATACGCAGTATTTT. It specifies CASSPGNTDTQYF.

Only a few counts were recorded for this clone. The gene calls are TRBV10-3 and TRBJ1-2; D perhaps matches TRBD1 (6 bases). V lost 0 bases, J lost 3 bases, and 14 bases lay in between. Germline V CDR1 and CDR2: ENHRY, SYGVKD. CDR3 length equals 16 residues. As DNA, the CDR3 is TGTGCCATCAGTGAGTCAAAACAGGGAACCGACTATGGCTACACCTTC. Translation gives CAISESKQGTDYGYTF.

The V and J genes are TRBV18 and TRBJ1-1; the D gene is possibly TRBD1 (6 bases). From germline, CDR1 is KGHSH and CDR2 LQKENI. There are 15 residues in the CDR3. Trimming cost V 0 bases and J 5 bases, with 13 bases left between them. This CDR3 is CASSPPTGWGTEAFF. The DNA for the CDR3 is TGTGCCAGCTCACCACCAACAGGGTGGGGAACTGAAGCTTTCTTT. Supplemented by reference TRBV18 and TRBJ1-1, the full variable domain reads NAGVMQNPRHLVRRRGQEARLRCSPMKGHSHVYWYRQLPEEGLKFMVYLQKENIIDESGMPKERFSAEFPKEGPSILRIQQVVRGDSAAYFCASSPPTGWGTEAFFGQGTRLTVV.